The clone carrying this T cell receptor beta chain occurred many times. This sample is part of a study of T-cell reconstitution after alpha-beta-depleted transplantation in children. The ends were cut back, 5 bases at V and 1 base at J, with 11 bases in the middle. The CDR3 sequence is 14 residues long. Unique molecular identifiers were incorporated into the prepared TCRbeta library. A single record per CDR3 protein comes from TCRdb applying MiXCR to the PCR reads. The table shows just under 150,000 distinct CDR3 sequences, with around 10% occurring only once. The source material was PBMCs, mostly from graft donor cells, sampled 180 days after TCRalphabeta/CD19-depleted stem cell transplant. The rearrangement joins TRBV12-3 or TRBV12-4 to TRBJ2-5, with D perhaps matching TRBD2 (6 bases). The TCR originated in a female patient aged 2-9 years who had a stem cell transplant for congenital amegakaryocytic thrombocytopenia, so the T cells may come from the graft donor. The CDR3 bases are TGTGCCAGCAGTCCCGGGAGCCTCCAAGAGACCCAGTACTTC. It translates to CASSPGSLQETQYF.